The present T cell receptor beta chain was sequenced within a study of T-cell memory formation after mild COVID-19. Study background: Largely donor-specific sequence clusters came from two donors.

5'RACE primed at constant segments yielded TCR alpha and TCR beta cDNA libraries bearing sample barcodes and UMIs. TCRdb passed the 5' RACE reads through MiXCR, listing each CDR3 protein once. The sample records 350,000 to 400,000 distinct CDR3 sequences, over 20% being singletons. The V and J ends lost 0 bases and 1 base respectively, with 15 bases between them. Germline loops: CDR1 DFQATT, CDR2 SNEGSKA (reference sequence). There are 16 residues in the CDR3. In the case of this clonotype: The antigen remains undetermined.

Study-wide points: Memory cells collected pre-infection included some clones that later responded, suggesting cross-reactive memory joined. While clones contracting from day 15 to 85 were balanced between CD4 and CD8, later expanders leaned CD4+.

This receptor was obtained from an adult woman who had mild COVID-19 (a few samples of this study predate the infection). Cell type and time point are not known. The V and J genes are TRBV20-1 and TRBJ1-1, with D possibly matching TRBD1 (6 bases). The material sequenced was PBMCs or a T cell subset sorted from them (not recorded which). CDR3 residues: CSARDPGQPENTEAFF. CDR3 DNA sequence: TGCAGTGCTAGAGATCCCGGACAGCCGGAGAACACTGAAGCTTTCTTT.